The rows below give T cell receptor beta chains drawn from one sample of a study of blood T cell repertoires in COVID-19. The data were produced by immunoSEQ multiplex PCR, yet TCRdb's version contains in-frame clones alone and is incomplete. The profile shows about 200,000 clones, around nine tenths of them singletons. Sample: peripheral blood. These receptors all stem from a man between 60 and 70 years old with COVID-19, enrolled during active disease. Both conserved end residues are part of each CDR3. A D gene is named only where the DNA matches it firmly. The size field is filled for only some rows; it gives once, few, many or a size class.

>TRBJ2-7|TRBV2|-|-
CASSVSGEMDGQYF
TGTGCCAGCAGTGTCTCCGGGGAAATGGATGGGCAGTACTTC
>TRBJ2-7|TRBV6-5|-|-
CASSWTSQYEQYF
TGTGCCAGCAGTTGGACTTCCCAATACGAGCAGTACTTC
>TRBJ2-7|TRBV12-3/TRBV12-4|-|-
CASSLGQGSEQYF
TGTGCCAGCAGTTTGGGGCAGGGAAGCGAGCAGTACTTC
>TRBJ2-3|TRBV7-3|-|TRBD1
CASSVISVDRETISQYF
TGTGCCAGCAGCGTTATCAGTGTGGACAGGGAAACTATTTCGCAGTATTTT
>TRBJ2-7|TRBV11-2|once|-
CASRIGGSGGGGNYEQYF
TGTGCCAGCAGAATTGGGGGGTCCGGTGGTGGTGGTAACTACGAGCAGTACTTC
>TRBJ2-1|TRBV5-1|-|-
CASSLEAAINEQFF
TGCGCCAGCAGCTTGGAAGCGGCCATTAATGAGCAGTTCTTC
>TRBJ2-7|TRBV6-6|once|-
CASSLMQGSEQYF
TGTGCCAGCAGCCTGATGCAGGGTAGCGAGCAGTACTTC
>TRBJ2-3|TRBV7-2|-|TRBD2
CASNSRGGAGDTQYF
TGTGCCAGCAACTCACGCGGGGGGGCGGGAGATACGCAGTATTTT
>TRBJ2-7|TRBV10-1|-|TRBD2
CAIRGLASTLLYEQYF
TGCGCCATCCGAGGACTAGCCTCGACGTTGTTATACGAGCAGTACTTC
>TRBJ1-5|TRBV10-3|-|-
CAISEGTSPFNQPQHF
TGTGCCATCAGTGAGGGGACATCCCCTTTCAATCAGCCCCAGCATTTT
>TRBJ2-3|TRBV21-1|-|-
CAGRTGGTDTQYF
TGTGCCGGAAGGACAGGGGGCACAGATACGCAGTATTTT
>TRBJ1-1|TRBV5-1|-|-
CASSLWGQNTEAFF
TGCGCCAGCAGCTTGTGGGGGCAGAACACTGAAGCTTTCTTT
>TRBJ1-3|TRBV6-6|few|-
CASRLTGGTGNTIYF
TGTGCCAGCAGATTAACCGGGGGGACTGGAAACACCATATATTTT
>TRBJ1-6|TRBV5-1|-|-
CASSPAGDNSPLHF
TGCGCCAGCAGTCCAGCAGGGGATAATTCACCCCTCCACTTT
>TRBJ1-2|TRBV5-1|-|TRBD1
CASSLGGTGGYGYTF
TGCGCCAGCAGCTTGGGAGGGACAGGGGGCTATGGCTACACCTTC
>TRBJ1-1|TRBV13|-|-
CASSLTGGNRNTEAFF
TGTGCCAGCAGCCTCACAGGCGGAAACCGGAACACTGAAGCTTTCTTT
>TRBJ2-2|TRBV24-1|-|TRBD1
CATSDHRGSAGELFF
TGTGCCACCAGTGATCACAGGGGAAGCGCCGGGGAGCTGTTTTTT
>TRBJ2-3|TRBV7-2|-|-
CASSPHLMGRGTDTQYF
TGTGCCAGCAGCCCCCACCTAATGGGTCGGGGTACAGATACGCAGTATTTT
>TRBJ1-5|TRBV10-3|-|TRBD1
CAISESPRGNQPQHF
TGTGCCATCAGTGAGTCTCCCAGGGGGAATCAGCCCCAGCATTTT
>TRBJ1-5|TRBV4-3|-|-
CASSQERTGNQPQHF
TGCGCCAGCAGCCAAGAGAGGACTGGCAATCAGCCCCAGCATTTT
>TRBJ1-5|TRBV10-3|once|TRBD1
CAISEGQESNQPQHF
TGTGCCATCAGCGAGGGACAGGAAAGCAATCAGCCCCAGCATTTT
>TRBJ1-5|TRBV4-2|-|TRBD1
CASSEDRDASQPQHF
TGTGCCAGCAGCGAGGACAGGGATGCTAGTCAGCCCCAGCATTTT
>TRBJ2-7|TRBV6-2/TRBV6-3|few|-
CASSYEGGTPRYEQYF
TGTGCCAGCAGTTACGAGGGAGGGACACCACGCTACGAGCAGTACTTC
>TRBJ1-1|TRBV29-1|-|-
CSVEAATQNTEAFF
TGCAGCGTTGAAGCCGCGACACAGAACACTGAAGCTTTCTTT
>TRBJ2-7|TRBV27|-|-
CASSLWAGLGDEQYF
TGTGCCAGCAGTTTGTGGGCAGGGCTTGGGGACGAGCAGTACTTC
>TRBJ1-4|TRBV14|-|-
CASSPFNEKLFF
TGTGCCAGCAGCCCCTTTAATGAAAAACTGTTTTTT
>TRBJ1-6|TRBV5-4|-|-
CASSLASGYNSPLHF
TGTGCCAGCAGCTTGGCCAGCGGTTATAATTCACCCCTCCACTTT
>TRBJ1-4|TRBV28|-|TRBD1
CASSPTRQGRNEKLFF
TGTGCCAGCAGTCCAACCAGACAGGGACGGAATGAAAAACTGTTTTTT
>TRBJ2-2|TRBV10-1|-|-
CASRDNDGDTGELFF
TGCGCCAGCAGGGATAATGACGGAGACACCGGGGAGCTGTTTTTT
>TRBJ1-5|TRBV2|once|-
CASRETGHYNQPQHF
TGTGCCAGCAGAGAAACAGGGCACTACAATCAGCCCCAGCATTTT
>TRBJ1-3|TRBV6-5|-|-
CASSSQGWAGNTIYF
TGTGCCAGCAGTTCTCAGGGTTGGGCTGGAAACACCATATATTTT
>TRBJ2-1|TRBV18|-|TRBD2
CASSPQSGGSYNEQFF
TGTGCCAGCTCACCTCAATCGGGGGGCTCCTACAATGAGCAGTTCTTC
>TRBJ1-2|TRBV4-3|-|-
CASSQGDTGLYGYTF
TGCGCCAGCAGCCAAGGGGACACCGGGCTATATGGCTACACCTTC
>TRBJ2-7|TRBV19|-|-
CASSNPGWAYEQYF
TGTGCCAGTAGTAACCCGGGGTGGGCCTACGAGCAGTACTTC
>TRBJ2-7|TRBV28|-|-
CASSLSPRRDEQYF
TGTGCCAGCAGTTTATCCCCCCGCAGGGACGAGCAGTACTTC